This TCR beta chain comes out of a study of cytomegalovirus exposure and HLA in healthy donors. CDR1 is LGHNA, CDR2 YNFKEQ, per germline. The CDR3 loop spans 16 amino acids. V was clipped by 0 bases and J by 7 bases; unmatched bases: 11. When sampled, the donors appeared nominally healthy, though they likely had unrecorded immune exposures. 13 Jbeta primers and 60 Vbeta primers were used for the PCR. The data were produced by immunoSEQ multiplex PCR, yet TCRdb's version contains in-frame clones alone and is incomplete. Of 150,000 to 200,000 clones listed, around 84% were seen once; the top ten hold approximately 6.5%.

The specimen sequenced was PBMCs. The chain is built from TRBV4-2 and TRBJ1-2; 7 nucleotides align to TRBD1. The TCR was taken from a man in his forties or fifties in good health and CMV-seropositive. DNA of the CDR3: TGTGCCAGCAGCCAAGATTGGTCAGGGGGTCCAGGTGGCTACACCTTC. This encodes CASSQDWSGGPGGYTF.